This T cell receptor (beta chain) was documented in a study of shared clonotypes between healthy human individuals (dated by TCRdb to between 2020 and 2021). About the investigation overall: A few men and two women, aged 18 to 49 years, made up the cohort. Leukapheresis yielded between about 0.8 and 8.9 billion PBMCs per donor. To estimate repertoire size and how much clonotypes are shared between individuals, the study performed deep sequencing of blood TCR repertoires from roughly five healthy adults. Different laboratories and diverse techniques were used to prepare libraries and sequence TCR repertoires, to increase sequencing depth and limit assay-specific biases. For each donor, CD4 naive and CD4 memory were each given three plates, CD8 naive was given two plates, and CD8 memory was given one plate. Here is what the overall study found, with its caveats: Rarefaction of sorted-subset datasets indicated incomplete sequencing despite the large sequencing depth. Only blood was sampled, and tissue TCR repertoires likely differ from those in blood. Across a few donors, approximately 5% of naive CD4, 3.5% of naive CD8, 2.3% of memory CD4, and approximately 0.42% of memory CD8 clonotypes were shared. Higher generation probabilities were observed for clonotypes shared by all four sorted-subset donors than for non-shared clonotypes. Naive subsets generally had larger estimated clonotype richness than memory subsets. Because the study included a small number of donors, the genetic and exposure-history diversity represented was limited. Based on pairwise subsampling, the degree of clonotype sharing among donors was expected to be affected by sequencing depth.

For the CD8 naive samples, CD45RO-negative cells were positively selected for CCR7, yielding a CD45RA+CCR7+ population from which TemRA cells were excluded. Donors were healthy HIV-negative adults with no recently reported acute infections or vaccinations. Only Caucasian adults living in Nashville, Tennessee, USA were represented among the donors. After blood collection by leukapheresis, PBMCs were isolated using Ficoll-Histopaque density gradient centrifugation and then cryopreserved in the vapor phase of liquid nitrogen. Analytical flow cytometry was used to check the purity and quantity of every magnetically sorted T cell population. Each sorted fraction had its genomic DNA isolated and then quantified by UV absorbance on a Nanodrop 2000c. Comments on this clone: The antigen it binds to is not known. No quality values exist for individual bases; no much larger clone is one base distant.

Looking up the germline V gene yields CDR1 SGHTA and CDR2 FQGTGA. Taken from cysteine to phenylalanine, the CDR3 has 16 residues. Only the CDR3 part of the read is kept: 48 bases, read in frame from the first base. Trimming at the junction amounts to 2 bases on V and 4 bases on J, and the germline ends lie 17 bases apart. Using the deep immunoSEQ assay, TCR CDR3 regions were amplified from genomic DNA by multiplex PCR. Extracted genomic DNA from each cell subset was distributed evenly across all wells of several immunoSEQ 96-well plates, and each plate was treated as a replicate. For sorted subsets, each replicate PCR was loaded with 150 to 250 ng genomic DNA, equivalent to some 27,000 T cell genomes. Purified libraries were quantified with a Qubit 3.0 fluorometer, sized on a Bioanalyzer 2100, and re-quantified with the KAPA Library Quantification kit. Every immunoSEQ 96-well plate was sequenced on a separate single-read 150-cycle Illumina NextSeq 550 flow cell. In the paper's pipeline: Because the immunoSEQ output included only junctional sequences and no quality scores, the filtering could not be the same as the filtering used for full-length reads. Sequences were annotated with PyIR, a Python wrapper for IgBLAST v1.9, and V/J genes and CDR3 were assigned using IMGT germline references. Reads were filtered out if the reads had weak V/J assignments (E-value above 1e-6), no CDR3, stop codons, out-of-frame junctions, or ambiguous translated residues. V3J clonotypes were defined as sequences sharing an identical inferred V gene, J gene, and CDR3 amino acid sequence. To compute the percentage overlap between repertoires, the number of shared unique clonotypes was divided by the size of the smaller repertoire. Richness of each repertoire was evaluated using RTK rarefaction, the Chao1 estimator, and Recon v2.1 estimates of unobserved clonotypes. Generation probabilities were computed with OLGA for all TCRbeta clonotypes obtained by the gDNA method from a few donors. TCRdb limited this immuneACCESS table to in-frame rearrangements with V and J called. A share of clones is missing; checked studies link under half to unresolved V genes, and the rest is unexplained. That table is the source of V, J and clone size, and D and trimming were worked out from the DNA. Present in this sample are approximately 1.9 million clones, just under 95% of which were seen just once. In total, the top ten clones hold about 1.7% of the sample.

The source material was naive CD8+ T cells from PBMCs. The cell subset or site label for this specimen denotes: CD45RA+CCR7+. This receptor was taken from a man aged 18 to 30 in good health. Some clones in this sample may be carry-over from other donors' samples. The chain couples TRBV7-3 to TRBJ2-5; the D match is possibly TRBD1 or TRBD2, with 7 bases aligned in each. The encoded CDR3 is CASSLSGGRAPETQYF. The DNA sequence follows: TGTGCCAGCAGCTTATCAGGGGGGAGGGCCCCAGAGACCCAGTACTTC.